The rows below give T cell receptor beta chains drawn from one sample of a study of CD8 T cell repertoires and HIV-1 epitope variants. Clones were read by immunoSEQ multiplex PCR, and TCRdb kept only the in-frame ones, dropping some. Among 5,700 or so clones listed, about 60% were seen once. The antigens these receptors bind are not known. Sequenced input: cultured CD8+ T cells derived from PBMCs. All receptors come from a male donor with HIV. The CDR3 runs from the conserved cysteine through the conserved F or W. A D gene is named only where the DNA matches it firmly. The size entry is marked missing in some rows and otherwise reads once, few, many or a size class.

V gene,clone size,D gene,J gene,CDR3 protein,CDR3 DNA
TRBV5-4,NA,TRBD2,TRBJ2-7,CASSRTLGLALYEQYF,TGTGCCAGCAGCCGAACCCTGGGACTAGCCCTTTACGAGCAGTACTTC
TRBV15,NA,NA,TRBJ1-5,CATSRVYKGSEYQPQHF,TGTGCCACCAGCAGAGTCTATAAGGGCAGTGAGTATCAGCCCCAGCATTTT
TRBV6-5,NA,NA,TRBJ2-1,CASSSLGRSNEQFF,TGTGCCAGCAGTTCCCTCGGCAGGTCCAATGAGCAGTTCTTC
TRBV19,NA,TRBD2,TRBJ2-7,CASSMTSGGAYEQYF,TGTGCCAGTAGTATGACTAGCGGGGGTGCCTACGAGCAGTACTTC
TRBV4-3,NA,NA,TRBJ2-4,CASSQGVRDIQYF,TGCGCCAGCAGCCAAGGGGTGAGGGACATTCAGTACTTC
TRBV13,NA,NA,TRBJ2-5,CASSTNALGTQYF,TGTGCCAGCAGCACCAACGCCCTAGGGACCCAGTACTTC
TRBV5-6,few,NA,TRBJ1-3,CASSLGWGTSGNTIYF,TGTGCCAGCAGCTTGGGATGGGGGACCTCTGGAAACACCATATATTTT
TRBV15,NA,NA,TRBJ2-1,CATSRDRTESFYNEQFF,TGTGCCACCAGCAGAGATCGGACAGAGTCCTTTTACAATGAGCAGTTCTTC
TRBV29-1,NA,NA,TRBJ2-7,CSVEVPGQTYEQYF,TGCAGCGTTGAAGTCCCAGGCCAGACCTACGAGCAGTACTTC
TRBV7-8,NA,TRBD1,TRBJ1-5,CASSWTGYSNQPQHF,TGTGCCAGCAGCTGGACAGGGTATAGCAATCAGCCCCAGCATTTT
TRBV6-5,NA,NA,TRBJ2-3,CASSYSRDGMGDTQYF,TGTGCCAGCAGTTACTCGAGGGATGGGATGGGAGATACGCAGTATTTT
TRBV5-6,NA,TRBD1,TRBJ2-7,CASSLQGDYEQYF,TGTGCCAGCAGCTTACAGGGGGACTACGAGCAGTACTTC
TRBV7-9,few,NA,TRBJ2-1,CASSTTGYNEQFF,TGTGCCAGCAGCACCACAGGTTACAATGAGCAGTTCTTC
TRBV5-6,few,NA,TRBJ1-6,CASSLGNSPLHF,TGTGCCAGCAGCTTGGGTAATTCACCCCTCCACTTT
TRBV6-5,NA,TRBD1,TRBJ2-7,CASSPGTDTYEQYF,TGTGCCAGCAGTCCTGGGACAGATACCTACGAGCAGTACTTC
TRBV29-1,few,TRBD1,TRBJ1-1,CSARTGDTEAFF,TGCAGCGCGAGGACAGGGGACACTGAAGCTTTCTTT
TRBV6-5,NA,NA,TRBJ2-5,CASMAIEETQYF,TGTGCCAGCATGGCGATCGAAGAGACCCAGTACTTC
TRBV28,NA,TRBD2,TRBJ2-1,CASNLGRSGNSYNEQFF,TGTGCCAGCAACTTGGGACGGAGCGGGAACTCCTACAATGAGCAGTTCTTC
TRBV2,NA,NA,TRBJ1-2,CASSAGENYGYTF,TGTGCCAGCAGTGCTGGAGAAAACTATGGCTACACCTTC
TRBV7-8,few,TRBD2,TRBJ2-1,CASSSGLAGPTDEQFF,TGTGCCAGCAGCTCGGGACTAGCGGGACCCACCGATGAGCAGTTCTTC
TRBV4-3,NA,NA,TRBJ2-1,CASSQAPLPLDLDEQFF,TGCGCCAGCAGCCAAGCCCCCCTACCACTAGATCTAGATGAGCAGTTCTTC
TRBV27,large,NA,TRBJ2-7,CASSLTSGTFAYEQYF,TGTGCCAGCAGCTTAACCTCAGGGACTTTCGCCTACGAGCAGTACTTC
TRBV28,NA,NA,TRBJ2-7,CASSLGHSYEQYF,TGTGCCAGCAGTTTAGGACACTCCTACGAGCAGTACTTC
TRBV4-1,NA,TRBD1,TRBJ2-1,CASSQGTGSPYNEQFF,TGCGCCAGCAGCCAAGGGACAGGGAGTCCCTACAATGAGCAGTTCTTC
TRBV19,NA,TRBD1,TRBJ2-5,CASSSDAGADRGRRETQYF,TGTGCCAGTAGTTCCGACGCAGGGGCGGACAGGGGTCGTCGGGAGACCCAGTACTTC
TRBV6-5,NA,TRBD1,TRBJ1-1,CASSYSWTGSTEAFF,TGTGCCAGCAGTTACTCATGGACAGGGTCCACTGAAGCTTTCTTT
TRBV25-1,NA,NA,TRBJ1-2,CASSDFREAARGYTF,TGTGCCAGCAGTGACTTCAGGGAGGCCGCACGAGGCTACACCTTC
TRBV2,few,NA,TRBJ1-1,CASSGGEELSEAFF,TGTGCCAGCAGTGGAGGGGAAGAACTCTCTGAAGCTTTCTTT
TRBV7-9,NA,TRBD2,TRBJ2-3,CASSPGGGGAGTDTQYF,TGTGCCAGCAGCCCGGGGGGTGGGGGAGCTGGCACAGATACGCAGTATTTT
TRBV2,few,NA,TRBJ2-1,CASSDKANEQFF,TGTGCCAGCAGTGATAAGGCCAATGAGCAGTTCTTC
TRBV13,NA,TRBD1,TRBJ2-5,CASSQMGQGASETQYF,TGTGCCAGCAGCCAAATGGGTCAGGGGGCTTCAGAGACCCAGTACTTC
TRBV6-4,NA,NA,TRBJ1-3,CASSPSPGSGNTIYF,TGTGCCAGCAGTCCCTCCCCCGGTTCTGGAAACACCATATATTTT
TRBV7-2,NA,TRBD1,TRBJ2-5,CASSLRGQGAETQYF,TGTGCCAGCAGCTTACGAGGACAGGGGGCAGAGACCCAGTACTTC
TRBV2,NA,NA,TRBJ2-2,CASSDRLNTGELFF,TGTGCCAGCAGTGACAGATTGAACACCGGGGAGCTGTTTTTT
TRBV6-5,NA,NA,TRBJ2-1,CASSYGITGEQFF,TGTGCCAGCAGTTACGGGATCACCGGTGAGCAGTTCTTC
TRBV7-6,once,NA,TRBJ2-1,CASSLFGGVSYNEQFF,TGTGCCAGCAGCTTGTTCGGCGGGGTCTCCTACAATGAGCAGTTCTTC
TRBV7-9,few,TRBD1,TRBJ2-7,CASSSWDSTYEQYF,TGTGCCAGCAGCAGCTGGGACAGTACCTACGAGCAGTACTTC
TRBV5-6,NA,TRBD2,TRBJ2-7,CASRVLASGGAHEQYF,TGTGCCAGCAGGGTGCTTGCAAGCGGGGGGGCCCACGAGCAGTACTTC